This paragraph reports one TCR beta chain. The data originate from a study of shared clonotypes between healthy human individuals. This CDR3 is built from 14 residues. Germline CDR1 reads SQVTM; CDR2 reads ANQGSEA. The J segment lost 8 bases and the V segment lost 7 bases, leaving 14 bases of the junction unmatched. TCRdb's table, derived via immunoSEQ multiplex PCR, lists solely in-frame clones and lacks some. The data hold 780,000 or so clones, with 55% to 75% observed a single time. The TCR originated in a woman aged 25 to 39 in good health. The chain is built from TRBV29-1 and TRBJ2-1, with 7 positions matching TRBD1. The sample comprised memory CD4+ T cells sorted from blood. Sample subset: CD45RA-negative fraction. The CDR3 bases are TGCAGCGCTCCCGGACAGGCTATGAGGGATGAGCAGTTCTTC. Amino acids: CSAPGQAMRDEQFF.